The rows below give T cell receptor beta chains drawn from one sample of a study of immune characterization of retroperitoneal liposarcoma. TCRdb re-called the PCR reads with MiXCR, one entry per CDR3 protein. The sample lists about 2,000 distinct CDR3 sequences, around 30% occurring once. Sequencing was performed on tumor tissue. Receptors originate from a female donor with retroperitoneal liposarcoma. Both conserved end residues are part of each CDR3. A D gene is named only where the DNA matches it firmly. Clone size is shown for a subset of rows, as once, few, many or a class of expanded clone.

d_gene,j_gene,abundance,v_gene,CDR3nt,CDR3aa
NA,TRBJ2-5,NA,TRBV7-6,TGTGCCAGCAGCCCCCCTTTCGGGCGGGGCGAGGGGGAGACCCAGTACTTC,CASSPPFGRGEGETQYF
TRBD1,TRBJ2-7,NA,TRBV27,TGTGCCAGCAGTTTATTGCCCAGGGGGCCCTACGAGCAGTACTTC,CASSLLPRGPYEQYF
NA,TRBJ2-2,few,TRBV7-2,TGTGCCAGCAGCGCCTGGATGACCGGGGAGCTGTTTTTT,CASSAWMTGELFF
TRBD2,TRBJ2-1,NA,TRBV5-6,TGTGCCAGCAGCTTGCACAGCGGGGGGCCGAATGAGCAGTTCTTC,CASSLHSGGPNEQFF
NA,TRBJ2-1,few,TRBV11-3,TGTGCCAGCAGCTTAAAAGGGTTCTCCTACAATGAGCAGTTCTTC,CASSLKGFSYNEQFF
TRBD2,TRBJ2-4,NA,TRBV12-3/TRBV12-4,TGTGCCAGCACCACCCAGCGGGGGAGAGCGGGCATTCAGTACTTC,CASTTQRGRAGIQYF
TRBD2,TRBJ2-1,large,TRBV7-2,TGTGCCAGCAGCTTAGATCCTAGCGGCTACGAGCAGTTCTTC,CASSLDPSGYEQFF
TRBD1,TRBJ2-7,many,TRBV11-3,TGTGCCAGCAGCTTAGGATTCGGCAGGGGGCACGAGCAGTACTTC,CASSLGFGRGHEQYF
TRBD2,TRBJ2-3,NA,TRBV6-1,TGTGCCAGCAGTGAAACATACCTAGGACTAGCGGGAAGCACAGATACGCAGTATTTT,CASSETYLGLAGSTDTQYF
NA,TRBJ2-7,medium-sized,TRBV7-2,TGTGCCAGCAGCTCGACAGGGTGGGAGCGGGCCGAGCAGTACTTC,CASSSTGWERAEQYF
TRBD1,TRBJ2-7,NA,TRBV6-1,TGTGCCAGCAGTGAAGGGGACAGCTCCTACGAGCAGTACTTC,CASSEGDSSYEQYF
NA,TRBJ2-7,medium-sized,TRBV12-3/TRBV12-4,TGTGCCAGCAGTTTAGGTGACAGGCGCCGTAACAACTACGAGCAGTACTTC,CASSLGDRRRNNYEQYF
TRBD2,TRBJ2-1,large,TRBV6-1,TGTGCCAGCAGTGAAGTTCAAAGCCCTAGCGGGGGACGTACCTACAATGAGCAGTTCTTC,CASSEVQSPSGGRTYNEQFF
TRBD2,TRBJ2-3,medium-sized,TRBV4-1,TGCGCCAGCAGCAGCAGCGGGGCGACCAGCACAGATACGCAGTATTTT,CASSSSGATSTDTQYF
TRBD2,TRBJ2-1,large,TRBV6-1,TGTGCCAGCAGTGAACGACTAGCGGGAGCGTACGAGCAGTTCTTC,CASSERLAGAYEQFF
NA,TRBJ2-1,medium-sized,TRBV6-1,TGTGCCAGCTCAGTAGTCTACGAGCAGTTCTTC,CASSVVYEQFF
TRBD1,TRBJ1-4,NA,TRBV5-1,TGCGCCAGCAGCTTGCGACAGGGAAGGAATGAAAAACTGTTTTTT,CASSLRQGRNEKLFF
NA,TRBJ2-5,many,TRBV7-2,TGTGCCAGCAGCCCCTTGGCGCTAGTTCAGCTAGAGACCCAGTACTTC,CASSPLALVQLETQYF
NA,TRBJ2-1,NA,TRBV4-2,TGTGCCAGCAGCCAAGATCCTAGGGATGAGCAGTTCTTC,CASSQDPRDEQFF
NA,TRBJ2-7,NA,TRBV7-2,TGTGCCAGCAGCTTAGGGGCCCCAGGGGGGGGCTACGAGCAGTACTTC,CASSLGAPGGGYEQYF
TRBD2,TRBJ2-3,medium-sized,TRBV12-3/TRBV12-4,TGTGCCAGCACCATAGCGGGAGGGCCGGGTTATACGCAGTATTTT,CASTIAGGPGYTQYF
NA,TRBJ2-5,large,TRBV6-1,TGTGCCAGCAGAAGAGCAGGGGTCGAGACCCAGTACTTC,CASRRAGVETQYF
NA,TRBJ2-3,NA,TRBV10-1,TGCGCCAGCAGTTTAGGGCTCAACAATGAGCAGTTCTTT,CASSLGLNNEQFF
NA,TRBJ2-2,few,TRBV12-3/TRBV12-4,TGTGCCAGCAGATTCACAGGAGGCACCGGGGAGCTGTTTTTT,CASRFTGGTGELFF
NA,TRBJ2-5,once,TRBV6-5,TGTGCCAGCAGCCTGGGTGGGAGCGAAGAGACCCAGTACTTC,CASSLGGSEETQYF
TRBD2,TRBJ2-3,NA,TRBV5-1,TGCGCCAGCAGCTTGGGGCTGGGAGGGGCAGATACGCAGTATTTT,CASSLGLGGADTQYF
NA,TRBJ2-1,large,TRBV11-1,TGTGCCAGCAGCCGGACTGCTTGGCATGAGCAGTTCTTC,CASSRTAWHEQFF
TRBD2,TRBJ2-2,NA,TRBV11-2,TGTGCCAGCAGCGTAACCGGGACTAGCTTCGGGTTCGGGGAGCTGTTTTTT,CASSVTGTSFGFGELFF
NA,TRBJ2-7,many,TRBV6-1,TGTGCCAGCAGTCCCTCGTCAACCTACAATGAGCAGTACTTC,CASSPSSTYNEQYF
NA,TRBJ2-1,many,TRBV4-1,TGCGCCAGCAGCCCCATGGAGTACAATGAGCAGTTCTTC,CASSPMEYNEQFF
TRBD2,TRBJ2-5,medium-sized,TRBV7-2,TGTGCCAGCAGCTTAACTAGCGGGGGCGGGGAGACCCAGTACTTC,CASSLTSGGGETQYF
NA,TRBJ2-5,NA,TRBV6-1,TGTGCCAGCAGTTTTACGGCGGGATTGCAGACCCAGTACTTC,CASSFTAGLQTQYF
NA,TRBJ2-5,NA,TRBV7-8,TGTGCCAGCAGCTTAGAGGGCCGGAGCCCGTTGGAGACCCAGTACTTC,CASSLEGRSPLETQYF
TRBD2,TRBJ2-2,medium-sized,TRBV6-1,TGTGCCAGCAGTGGAGCGGGACTGGGTACCGGGGAGCTGTTTTTT,CASSGAGLGTGELFF
TRBD2,TRBJ2-1,NA,TRBV7-6,TGTGCCAGCAGCTTAGCCCTCGGGACTAAGCAGTTCTTC,CASSLALGTKQFF
TRBD1,TRBJ2-1,medium-sized,TRBV6-1,TGTGCCAGCAGGCAGGGGGTGACCCAGCAGACGGAGACCCAGTTCTTC,CASRQGVTQQTETQFF
NA,TRBJ2-1,few,TRBV7-6,TGTGCCAGCAGCTCAGAACCAGGGCAGCTTGATGAGCAGTTCTTC,CASSSEPGQLDEQFF
NA,TRBJ2-1,medium-sized,TRBV12-3/TRBV12-4,TGTGCCAGCATAGGGGGACCAAACCAAGAGACCCAGTTCTTC,CASIGGPNQETQFF
NA,TRBJ2-1,NA,TRBV6-1,TGTGCCAGCAGTGAAGTCAACAGGGCCTACGAGCAGTTCTTC,CASSEVNRAYEQFF
NA,TRBJ2-1,medium-sized,TRBV7-6,TGTGCCAGCAGCTTAACACGGCTTCCATACAATGAGCAGTTCTTC,CASSLTRLPYNEQFF
NA,TRBJ1-2,many,TRBV4-1,TGCGCCAGCAGCCGGGAAGGACAGAACTATGGCTACACCTTC,CASSREGQNYGYTF